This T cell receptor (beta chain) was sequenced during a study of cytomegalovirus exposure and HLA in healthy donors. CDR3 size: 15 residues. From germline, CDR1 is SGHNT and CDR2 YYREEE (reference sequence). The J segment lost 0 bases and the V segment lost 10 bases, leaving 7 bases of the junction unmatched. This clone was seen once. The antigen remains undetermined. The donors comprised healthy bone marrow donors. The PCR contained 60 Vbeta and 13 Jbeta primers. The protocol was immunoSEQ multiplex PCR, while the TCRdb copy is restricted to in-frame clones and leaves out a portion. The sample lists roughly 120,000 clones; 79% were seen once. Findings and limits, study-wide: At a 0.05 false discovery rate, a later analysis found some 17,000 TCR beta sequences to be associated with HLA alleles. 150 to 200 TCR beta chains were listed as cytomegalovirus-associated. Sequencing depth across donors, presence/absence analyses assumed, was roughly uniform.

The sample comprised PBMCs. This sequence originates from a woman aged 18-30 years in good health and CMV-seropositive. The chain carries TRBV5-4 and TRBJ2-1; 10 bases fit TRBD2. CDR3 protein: CAVVRTSGSYNEQFF. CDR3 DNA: TGTGCCGTTGTTAGGACTAGCGGCTCCTACAATGAGCAGTTCTTC. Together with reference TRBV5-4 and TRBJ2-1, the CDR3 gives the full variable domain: ETGVTQSPTHLIKTRGQQVTLRCSSQSGHNTVSWYQQALGQGPQFIFQYYREEENGRGNFPPRFSGLQFPNYSSELNVNALELDDSALYLCAVVRTSGSYNEQFFGPGTRLTVL.